The present T cell receptor beta chain was sequenced within a study of regulatory T cells in long-lasting Graves disease. Whole-study context: Graves' patients with a new diagnosis had received antithyroid drugs under 3 months.

Combining iRepertoire HTBI primers with Arm-PCR of CDR3 regions, the authors built TCR beta libraries. TCRdb processed the multiplex PCR reads anew with MiXCR; each CDR3 protein has one entry. This sample has a few hundred thousand distinct CDR3 sequences, with roughly 12% found just once. Time point defined: newly diagnosed GD, antithyroid drugs for less than 3 months. RNA isolated from PBMCs was used to make the TCR library. This clonotype was seen many times. Germline values: CDR1 SNHLY, CDR2 FYNNEI. V gave up 6 bases and J gave up 1 base, with 10 bases separating them. The CDR3 spans 13 residues. This same sample was also taken into another study, of T cells in Graves' hyperthyroidism and ophthalmopathy. Turning to that study: The TCR CDR3 first-round RT-PCR relied on the HTBI primer set.

The sequence was collected from a woman aged 18-29 years with Graves disease. The chain combines TRBV2 with TRBJ2-7; D gene uncertain. This sample comprised peripheral blood mononuclear cells (PBMCs), obtained at new diagnosis, from a patient treated with antithyroid drugs. CDR3 loop: CASRVSMSYEQYF. The CDR3 region has the DNA TGTGCCAGCAGGGTTAGCATGTCCTACGAGCAGTACTTC.